Listed below are T cell receptor beta chains from one sample, sequenced in a study of T cells in Graves' hyperthyroidism and ophthalmopathy. TCRdb passed the multiplex PCR reads through MiXCR, listing each CDR3 protein once. The table shows a few hundred thousand distinct CDR3 sequences, with under 15% occurring only once. Specimen: blood. The receptors come from a woman aged 18-29 years with Graves' hyperthyroidism. CDR3s include the opening cysteine and the closing phenylalanine or tryptophan. D genes are given only for firm matches. For some rows the clone size is stated as once, few or many, or as a class when expanded; others skip it.

NA	TRBV6-1	many	TRBJ2-1	CASRRTDSSYNEQFF	TGTGCCAGCAGACGTACCGATAGCTCCTACAATGAGCAGTTCTTC
NA	TRBV27	few	TRBJ1-4	CASSSRTSGEKLFF	TGTGCCAGCAGTTCCCGGACAAGTGGGGAAAAACTGTTTTTT
NA	TRBV7-9	many	TRBJ1-5	CASSLDGSMNQPQHF	TGTGCCAGCAGCTTGGACGGATCAATGAATCAGCCCCAGCATTTT
NA	TRBV5-1	NA	TRBJ1-2	CASSHPRGREDRAIHGYTF	TGTGCCAGCAGCCATCCGCGAGGGAGGGAGGATCGGGCGATTCATGGCTACACCTTC
TRBD1	TRBV20-1	many	TRBJ2-7	CSARDLGTGDHEQYF	TGCAGTGCTAGAGATTTAGGGACAGGGGACCACGAGCAGTACTTC
NA	TRBV29-1	NA	TRBJ2-3	CSVREGALDFTDTQYF	TGCAGCGTCCGAGAGGGAGCTTTGGACTTCACAGATACGCAGTATTTT
NA	TRBV20-1	many	TRBJ2-7	CSAGTETYEQYF	TGCAGTGCTGGGACCGAGACCTACGAGCAGTACTTC
NA	TRBV7-9	many	TRBJ2-5	CASTPVGETQYF	TGTGCCAGCACCCCCGTGGGAGAGACCCAGTACTTC
NA	TRBV6-5	many	TRBJ2-3	CASSYLPRTVGVTDTQYF	TGTGCCAGCAGTTACCTACCGCGGACAGTCGGTGTCACAGATACGCAGTATTTT
TRBD1	TRBV28	many	TRBJ1-5	CASSPDREVSQPQHF	TGTGCCAGCAGCCCGGACAGGGAGGTCAGTCAGCCCCAGCATTTT
TRBD2	TRBV5-1	few	TRBJ2-1	CASSFSTSGGGDEQFF	TGCGCCAGCAGCTTCTCAACTAGCGGGGGCGGGGATGAGCAGTTCTTC
NA	TRBV20-1	few	TRBJ2-1	CSASGDASYNEQFF	TGCAGTGCTTCGGGGGACGCCTCCTACAATGAGCAGTTCTTC
NA	TRBV6-1	many	TRBJ2-1	CASSEESGPAAGDEQFF	TGTGCCAGCAGTGAAGAATCCGGGCCCGCCGCAGGCGATGAGCAGTTCTTC
TRBD2	TRBV27	many	TRBJ2-7	CASTARAAGEYEQYF	TGTGCCAGCACCGCCCGGGCAGCGGGAGAGTACGAGCAGTACTTC
TRBD1	TRBV29-1	many	TRBJ1-1	CSGGTGGVFPEAFF	TGCAGCGGGGGAACAGGGGGGGTTTTCCCTGAAGCTTTCTTT